The clone carrying this T cell receptor beta chain was seen more than once but under ten times. The antigen is undetermined. The PCR was carried out with 60 Vbeta primers and 13 Jbeta primers. Profiling relied on immunoSEQ multiplex PCR, and the TCRdb table lists in-frame clones only, not all of them. The sample records approximately 110,000 clones, more than 60% being singletons. This record comes from a study of cytomegalovirus exposure and HLA in healthy donors. Study in general: The early release's HLA-typed donors yielded 65 million to 85 million unique TCRs.

Notes on the study in general: The classifier reportedly diagnosed cytomegalovirus status with high sensitivity and specificity.

The CDR3 has 15 residues. V shed 0 bases and J 13 bases; nucleotides not matched to a gene: 9. CDR1 is LGHNA and CDR2 is YNFKEQ in the germline V gene. The TCR comes from a female donor in good health and CMV-seropositive. The sequencing sample was made of PBMCs. The chain links TRBV4-2 to TRBJ2-1; TRBD2 matches 10 bases. The CDR3 sequence: CASSQDPAGGRAQFF. Written as DNA, the CDR3 is TGTGCCAGCAGCCAAGATCCAGCGGGGGGGCGAGCACAGTTCTTC.